Listed below are T cell receptor beta chains from one sample, sequenced in a study of blood T cell repertoires in COVID-19. The repertoire was sequenced with immunoSEQ multiplex PCR; TCRdb's copy has only in-frame clones and lacks some. The table has about 220,000 clones, around 83% seen once. The sample consisted of peripheral blood. The receptor source for this set is a woman between 50 and 59 years old with acute or convalescent COVID-19. The CDR3 runs from the conserved cysteine through the conserved F or W. A D gene is named only where the DNA matches it firmly. Only some rows state a clone size, as once, few, many or a class for expanded clones.

D gene: TRBD1
J gene: TRBJ2-1
clone size: .
V gene: TRBV7-2
CDR3 DNA: TGTGCCAGCAGCTTAGGTTCTACGGACAGGTCTGATCAGTTCTTC
CDR3 protein: CASSLGSTDRSDQFF

D gene: .
J gene: TRBJ1-1
clone size: few
V gene: TRBV15
CDR3 DNA: TGTGCCACCAGCAGAGAAGGACAGAACACTGAAGCTTTCTTT
CDR3 protein: CATSREGQNTEAFF

D gene: TRBD2
J gene: TRBJ2-1
clone size: few
V gene: TRBV28
CDR3 DNA: TGTGCCAGCAGGCCCAGGGTAGCGGGAGGGAATGAGCAGTTCTTC
CDR3 protein: CASRPRVAGGNEQFF

D gene: .
J gene: TRBJ1-1
clone size: .
V gene: TRBV5-8
CDR3 DNA: TGTGCCAGCAGCTTGGGGTATACTTCAAGAACTGAAGCTTTCTTT
CDR3 protein: CASSLGYTSRTEAFF

D gene: TRBD1
J gene: TRBJ2-3
clone size: .
V gene: TRBV6-2/TRBV6-3
CDR3 DNA: TGTGCCAGCAGTACTCTCGACAGGGAGTGGACAGATACGCAGTATTTT
CDR3 protein: CASSTLDREWTDTQYF

D gene: TRBD1
J gene: TRBJ1-5
clone size: .
V gene: TRBV11-2
CDR3 DNA: TGTGCCAGCAGCTTAGAGGGGGGGACAGGGGGCAATCAGCCCCAGCATTTT
CDR3 protein: CASSLEGGTGGNQPQHF

D gene: TRBD2
J gene: TRBJ2-5
clone size: .
V gene: TRBV18
CDR3 DNA: TGTGCCAGCTCACCGGGACTAGCGGAAGAGACCCAGTACTTC
CDR3 protein: CASSPGLAEETQYF

D gene: TRBD1
J gene: TRBJ1-1
clone size: .
V gene: TRBV4-2
CDR3 DNA: TGTGCCAGCAGCCGAGGACAGGGGGCAAGCCCTGAAGCTTTCTTT
CDR3 protein: CASSRGQGASPEAFF

D gene: .
J gene: TRBJ2-5
clone size: .
V gene: TRBV28
CDR3 DNA: TGTGCCAGCAGTGAGGGAGCCCACCAAGAGACCCAGTACTTC
CDR3 protein: CASSEGAHQETQYF

D gene: TRBD1
J gene: TRBJ1-2
clone size: .
V gene: TRBV29-1
CDR3 DNA: TGCAGCGTTGAGGACAGGGCTGAGTATGGCTACACCTTC
CDR3 protein: CSVEDRAEYGYTF

D gene: TRBD1
J gene: TRBJ1-5
clone size: .
V gene: TRBV28
CDR3 DNA: TGTGCCAGCAGTTTATTGAGGACAGGGGGTGATCAGCCCCAGCATTTT
CDR3 protein: CASSLLRTGGDQPQHF

D gene: .
J gene: TRBJ2-1
clone size: .
V gene: TRBV6-5
CDR3 DNA: TGTGCCAGCAGAAGACTCGACCGGAGTTACAATGAGCAGTTCTTC
CDR3 protein: CASRRLDRSYNEQFF

D gene: .
J gene: TRBJ2-7
clone size: .
V gene: TRBV27
CDR3 DNA: TGTGCCAGCAGTTTAAAGTTGGGGCAGACCTACGAGCAGTACTTC
CDR3 protein: CASSLKLGQTYEQYF

D gene: TRBD2
J gene: TRBJ2-1
clone size: .
V gene: TRBV5-4
CDR3 DNA: TGTGCCAGCAGCCCCACTAGCGGGAGATCCTACAATGAGCAGTTCTTC
CDR3 protein: CASSPTSGRSYNEQFF